This note documents a single T cell receptor (beta chain) sequence. Its antigen remains unknown. Germline CDR1 and CDR2: MNHEY and SVGAGI. Between the trimmed V and J ends, which lost 0 bases and 2 bases, there was a span of 7 bases. The CDR3 sequence is 14 residues long. This sample is drawn from a study of blood T cells in healthy people across ages. Across the study: Per every two T cells, about one barcoded beta molecule was captured by template switching. Findings of the study overall: Donors of long life had a larger count of naive CD4+ cells and greater diversity than aged donors.

Total RNA amounts of at least 6 micrograms were extracted per sample. Then a second PCR, running roughly 7 to 11 cycles, was carried out with a sample-barcoded 5' primer and a J-beta primer mix. Each cDNA was tagged by a template-switch adaptor containing 12 random nucleotides. TCRdb redid the calling of the 5' RACE reads with MiXCR, one entry per CDR3 protein. The table lists about 1.6 million distinct CDR3 sequences, about 35% of them singletons. Material: blood. The chain links TRBV6-5 to TRBJ1-1; D is ambiguous. The clonotype originates from a woman aged 30 to 39 in good health. The CDR3 protein is CASSYSLANTEAFF. CDR3 DNA: TGTGCCAGCAGTTACTCGTTAGCAAACACTGAAGCTTTCTTT.